One and the same sample provided the 6 T cell receptor beta chains below, sequenced in a study of T cells in Graves' hyperthyroidism and ophthalmopathy (dated by TCRdb to about 2019). Libraries were constructed by multiplex PCR. These reads were obtained on an Illumina HiSeq 2000. The TCR beta CDR3 regions were amplified from the RNA transcripts. For the first round of RT-PCR on the TCR CDR3, the HTBI primer set was used together with the Qiagen OneStep RT-PCR kit. TCRdb ran its own pipeline on the public reads, namely fastp trimming at Q25 and MiXCR clone calling, and kept in-frame beta chains. For every CDR3 protein sequence, its rows merge into one entry that carries the most common genes and DNA. The sample has hundreds of thousands of distinct CDR3 sequences on record, roughly 14% of them singletons. About 22% of the sample is held by the ten biggest clonotypes. The specimen sequenced was blood. These receptors were obtained from a woman aged 30 to 39 with Graves' hyperthyroidism.

There are a few counts of this clonotype. The chain links TRBV6-1 to TRBJ2-7, with TRBD2 matching over 11 bases. Unmatched junction bases numbered 7, after V lost 6 bases and J lost 6 bases. Per germline, CDR1 MNHNS and CDR2 SASEGT. The CDR3 is 14 amino acids. CDR3 residues: CASRKLAGGAEQYF. DNA of the CDR3: TGTGCCAGCAGAAAGCTAGCGGGAGGCGCCGAGCAGTACTTC.

This clonotype came up many times. The chain carries TRBV12-3 or TRBV12-4 and TRBJ2-3, with D unclear. The CDR3 is made up of 15 amino acids. Trimming took 6 bases from V and 3 from J, leaving 16 bases between them. As DNA, the CDR3 is TGTGCCAGCAGCCCGGTTGGTCAGATAACAGATACGCAGTATTTT. Its protein is CASSPVGQITDTQYF.

There are many counts of this clonotype. CDR3 nucleotide sequence: TGTGCCAGCGACCCAACCACCCGTCACAGGGGTCGCAATCAGCCCCAGCATTTT. It translates to CASDPTTRHRGRNQPQHF. The chain combines TRBV28 with TRBJ1-5, with TRBD1 matching 7 bases. Germline CDR1 reads MDHEN; CDR2 reads SYDVKM. This CDR3 is 18 amino acids long. V lost 8 bases to trimming and J lost 2 bases; unmatched junction nucleotides: 18.

There are many counts of this clonotype. This rearrangement joins TRBV28 to TRBJ1-5, with TRBD1 identical over 10 bases. This CDR3 contains 14 residues. J was trimmed by 5 bases and V by 5 bases; bases with no gene match: 3. Germline CDR1 reads MDHEN; CDR2 reads SYDVKM. CDR3 bases: TGTGCCAGCAGTCCCGGGACAGGGGATCAGCCCCAGCATTTT. It encodes CASSPGTGDQPQHF.

This clonotype was observed many times. J is TRBJ2-7 and V is TRBV7-2; D is uncertain. Germline V gives CDR1 SGHTA, CDR2 FQGNSA. Trimming stripped 2 bases from V and 3 bases from J, with 14 bases between. This CDR3 comprises 15 residues. The CDR3, as DNA: TGTGCCAGCAGCTTATCCCCCGGGCAGAGCTACGAGCAGTACTTC. This encodes CASSLSPGQSYEQYF.

As for this clonotype: The DNA is omitted, as the CDR3 cannot be located on it reliably, and the CDR3 follows TCRdb's listing. The chain employs TRBV7-8 and TRBJ2-7; TRBD1, as called in the table, went unchecked against the DNA. The CDR3 is made up of 19 amino acids, end residues included. CDR1 and CDR2 (germline): SGHVS, FQNEAQ. CDR3 in amino acids: CASSFYICSAPRTDYEQYF.